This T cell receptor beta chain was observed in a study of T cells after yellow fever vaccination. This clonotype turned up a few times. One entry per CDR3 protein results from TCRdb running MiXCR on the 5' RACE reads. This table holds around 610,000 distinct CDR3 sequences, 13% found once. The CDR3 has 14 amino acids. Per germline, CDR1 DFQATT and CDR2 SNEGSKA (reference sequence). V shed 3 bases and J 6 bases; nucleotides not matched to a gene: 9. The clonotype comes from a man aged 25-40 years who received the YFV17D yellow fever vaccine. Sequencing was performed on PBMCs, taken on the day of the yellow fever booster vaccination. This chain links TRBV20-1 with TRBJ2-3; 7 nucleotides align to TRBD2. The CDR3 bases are TGCAGTGCTAGGCAAGCGGGAAGGATGGATACGCAGTATTTT. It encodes CSARQAGRMDTQYF.